There are a few counts of the clone carrying this TCR beta chain. What it binds is not known. Alongside a J-beta primer mix, a sample-barcoded 5' primer served in a second PCR lasting about 7 to 11 cycles. One entry per CDR3 protein, called by TCRdb with MiXCR from the 5' RACE reads. The data hold 500,000 to 600,000 distinct CDR3 sequences, with roughly 29% observed a single time. This sample stems from a study of blood T cells in healthy people across ages. For the study at large: Template-switching capture recovered about one barcoded beta molecule per two T cells.

J lost 1 base, V lost 1 base, and 2 bases had no gene match. The CDR3 consists of 15 residues. Study-wide results and caveats: Investigators treated diversity estimates from one million T cells as underestimates.

This rearrangement joins TRBV12-3 or TRBV12-4 to TRBJ2-5; 8 bases are shared with TRBD2. The sequence was collected from a woman aged 70-85 years in good health. Sequenced: blood. The CDR3 DNA is TGTGCCAGCAGTTTAGGCGGGGGGTTCCAAGAGACCCAGTACTTC. This translates into CASSLGGGFQETQYF.